The clone carrying this TCR beta chain was counted at least ten times. Its antigen remains unknown. The source of the sample is a study of identical twins. General study findings and limits: Cross-sectional statistics, not tracking of the same donors, supported the conclusions.

TCRdb reanalysed the 5' RACE reads using MiXCR and keeps one entry per CDR3 protein. The sample lists approximately 150,000 distinct CDR3 sequences, 3.5% occurring once. Germline V gene lookup returns CDR1 DFQATT and CDR2 SNEGSKA (reference sequence). This CDR3 region has 12 residues. Trimming shortened V by 6 bases and J by 5 bases, and 12 bases separated the two germline ends. This sequence originates from a man aged 18 to 30 in good health. This chain joins TRBV20-1 and TRBJ2-3; D call uncertain. Sequencing used memory T cells sorted from blood. As DNA, the CDR3 is TGCAGTGCGGGGTCCTGGGGAGATACGCAGTATTTT. It yields the protein CSAGSWGDTQYF.